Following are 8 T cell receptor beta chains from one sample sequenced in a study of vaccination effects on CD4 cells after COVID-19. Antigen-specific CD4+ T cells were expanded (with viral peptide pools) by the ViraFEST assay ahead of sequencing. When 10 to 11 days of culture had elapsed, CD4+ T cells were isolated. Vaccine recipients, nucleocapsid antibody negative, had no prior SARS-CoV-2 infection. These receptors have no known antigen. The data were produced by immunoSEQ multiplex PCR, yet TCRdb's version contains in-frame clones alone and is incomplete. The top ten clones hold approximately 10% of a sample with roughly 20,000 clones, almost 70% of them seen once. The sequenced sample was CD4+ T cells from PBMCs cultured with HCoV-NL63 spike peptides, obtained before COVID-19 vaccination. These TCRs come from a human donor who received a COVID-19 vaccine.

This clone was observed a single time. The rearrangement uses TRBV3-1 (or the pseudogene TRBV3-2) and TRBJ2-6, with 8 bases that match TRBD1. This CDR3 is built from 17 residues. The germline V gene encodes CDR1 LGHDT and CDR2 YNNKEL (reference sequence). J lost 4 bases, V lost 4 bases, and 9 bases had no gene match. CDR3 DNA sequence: TGTGCCAGCAGCCCTGGTGGGACAGGTACCGGGGCCAACGTCCTGACTTTC. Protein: CASSPGGTGTGANVLTF.

CDR3 protein: CASRPTQGPQPQHF. CDR3 coding DNA: TGTGCCAGCCGGCCAACACAGGGGCCCCAGCCCCAGCATTTT. The chain carries TRBV6-5 and TRBJ1-5, with 7 bases aligning to TRBD1. Trimming at V came to 8 bases and at J to 7 bases, leaving 11 bases not matched to a gene. CDR3 length: 14 residues. Per the germline V gene, CDR1 is MNHEY and CDR2 is SVGAGI.

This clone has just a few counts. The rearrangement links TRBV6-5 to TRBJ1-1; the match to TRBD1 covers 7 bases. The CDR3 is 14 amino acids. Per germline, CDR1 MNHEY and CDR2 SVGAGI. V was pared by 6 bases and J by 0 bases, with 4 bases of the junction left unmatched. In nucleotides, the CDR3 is TGTGCCAGCAGGCCACAGGGGCTGAACACTGAAGCTTTCTTT. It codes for CASRPQGLNTEAFF.

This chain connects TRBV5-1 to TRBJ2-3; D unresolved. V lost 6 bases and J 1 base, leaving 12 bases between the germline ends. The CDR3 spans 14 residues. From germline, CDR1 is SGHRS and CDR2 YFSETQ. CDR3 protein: CASTYRKGTDTQYF. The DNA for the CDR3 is TGCGCCAGCACCTATCGCAAAGGCACAGATACGCAGTATTTT.

This chain's CDR3 is CASSRMDPYEQYF. The CDR3 region has the DNA TGTGCCAGCAGTCGAATGGATCCGTACGAGCAGTACTTC. The V gene is TRBV6-2 or TRBV6-3, the J gene TRBJ2-7, with D uncertain. V gave up 5 bases and J gave up 4 bases, with 12 bases separating them. Per germline, CDR1 MNHEY and CDR2 SVGEGT. This CDR3 is 13 amino acids long.

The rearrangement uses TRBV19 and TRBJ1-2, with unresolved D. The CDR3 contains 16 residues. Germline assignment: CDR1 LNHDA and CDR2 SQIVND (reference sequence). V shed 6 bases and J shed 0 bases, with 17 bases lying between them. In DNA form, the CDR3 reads TGTGCCAGTAGCCGTCCCTCGGCAGCCTCTAACTATGGCTACACCTTC. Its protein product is CASSRPSAASNYGYTF.

CDR3 coding DNA: TGTGCCAGCAGTTACGGGTCGCAAGCTGGGGCCAACGTCCTGACTTTC. This codes for CASSYGSQAGANVLTF. The chain is built from TRBV6-5 and TRBJ2-6; no clear D gene. CDR1 and CDR2 from the germline V gene are MNHEY and SVGAGI. The CDR3 spans 16 residues. Trimming took off 2 bases at V and 2 bases at J, with 10 bases between the two ends.

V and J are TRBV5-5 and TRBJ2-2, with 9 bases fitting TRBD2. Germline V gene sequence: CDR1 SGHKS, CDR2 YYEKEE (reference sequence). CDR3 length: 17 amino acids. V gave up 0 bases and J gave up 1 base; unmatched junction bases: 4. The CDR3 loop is CASSLGASGVNTGELFF. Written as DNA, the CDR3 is TGTGCCAGCAGCTTGGGCGCTAGCGGGGTGAACACCGGGGAGCTGTTTTTT.